The 5 T cell receptor beta chains below all came from one sample that was sequenced in a study of identical twins. TCRdb called the 5' RACE reads again in MiXCR, with one record for every CDR3 protein. The data show approximately 700,000 distinct CDR3 sequences, about 20% seen once. The data were also submitted as part of a second study, on T cells expressing NK-cell markers.

Sequencing input: PBMCs. The source is a young woman in good health.

This clonotype was seen a handful of times. The V and J genes are TRBV12-3 or TRBV12-4 and TRBJ2-2; 8 nucleotides match TRBD1. The trim removed 8 bases at V and 4 bases at J, leaving 3 bases unmatched. CDR3 size: 13 residues. In DNA, the CDR3 is TGTGCCAGCGGGACAGGCACCACCGGGGAGCTGTTTTTT. Protein sequence: CASGTGTTGELFF.

V and J are TRBV29-1 and TRBJ2-7, with TRBD1 matching 8 bases. The CDR3 consists of 13 residues. Germline V gives CDR1 SQVTM, CDR2 ANQGSEA. V was pared by 4 bases and J by 3 bases, with 5 bases of the junction left unmatched. CDR3 in DNA: TGCAGCGTTGGGACAGGGTATGACTACGAGCAGTACTTC. As protein: CSVGTGYDYEQYF.

In this sample, this clonotype turned up a few times. The chain employs TRBV6-2 or TRBV6-3 and TRBJ2-3, with a possible D match to TRBD2 (6 bases). Trimming stripped 6 bases from V and 0 bases from J, with 16 bases between. Germline CDR1 is MNHEY and CDR2 is SVGEGT. The CDR3 has 16 amino acids. Here the CDR3 reads CASSLLGGGSTDTQYF. The CDR3 nucleotides read TGTGCCAGCAGCCTCCTCGGGGGAGGAAGCACAGATACGCAGTATTTT.

In this sample, this clonotype turned up a few times. The V gene is TRBV20-1, the J gene TRBJ1-5, with 7 positions matching TRBD1. This CDR3 spans 15 amino acids. CDR1 and CDR2 (germline): DFQATT, SNEGSKA (reference sequence). V gave up 2 bases and J gave up 4 bases; unmatched junction bases: 8. DNA for the CDR3: TGCAGTGCTAGAACGACAGGGAGGGAGAATCAGCCCCAGCATTTT. Its translation: CSARTTGRENQPQHF.

V is TRBV5-1 and J is TRBJ1-2; perhaps TRBD1 as D (6 bases). The CDR3 extends over 14 amino acids. Germline CDR1 reads SGHRS; CDR2 reads YFSETQ. Trimming took off 3 bases at V and 6 bases at J, with 15 bases between the two ends. The CDR3 sequence is CASSWGGFTDGYTF. Here the CDR3 DNA reads TGCGCCAGCAGCTGGGGGGGCTTTACGGATGGCTACACCTTC.